What follows is one T cell receptor beta chain and its context. Its antigen remains unknown. This entry is derived from a study of T cell repertoires in cytomegalovirus infection. Overall study: Well-studied HLA-B-restricted CMV epitopes were used in the study alongside recently identified HLA-C-restricted ones. Indications of both CMV infection and matching HLA type were provided by public TCR beta signatures.

TCRdb re-called the reads through MiXCR, storing one row per CDR3 protein. Here the sample spans 70,000 to 95,000 distinct CDR3 sequences, over 25% being singletons. Regarding the study as a whole: Cumulative public TCR beta family frequency identified CMV carriers with the relevant HLA. There were HLA-C-restricted CMV-specific TCR beta clonotypes dominating the ex vivo response.

The V gene's germline CDR1 is MGHDK and CDR2 SYGVNS. The V end lost 9 bases, the J end lost 0 bases, and 12 bases lay between the germline ends. The length of the CDR3 is 14 residues. The source was CD8+ T cells from cultured PBMCs, collected from culture after CMV antigen stimulation. This clonotype was sampled from a human donor in good health (CMV status not recorded). Some clones in this sample may be carry-over from other donors' samples. The rearrangement links TRBV25-1 to TRBJ1-3; no reliable D call. DNA of the CDR3: TGTGCCAGTGAAACGGTTACCTCTGGAAACACCATATATTTT. Amino acid sequence: CASETVTSGNTIYF.